The subject of this entry is one T cell receptor (beta chain). Treatment noted: 19 received Ad26.COV2.S at low or high dose, single or two shots; five or six received placebo; per-sample allocation not given. All samples were drawn on day 63, counting from the first vaccine or placebo injection. This entry belongs to a study of Ad26.COV2.S vaccination and SARS-CoV-2 variants. The CDR3 consists of 15 residues. The ends were cut back, 5 bases at V and 2 bases at J, with 16 bases in the middle. Germline V CDR1 and CDR2: SGHAT, FQNNGV. The data were produced by immunoSEQ multiplex PCR, yet TCRdb's version contains in-frame clones alone and is incomplete. The repertoire consists of 350,000 to 500,000 clones, with 90% occurring once and the leading ten covering less than 4.5%.

The chain joins TRBV11-2 to TRBJ2-7, with D maybe TRBD1 (5 bases). Sequencing was performed on peripheral blood, taken in a trial of Ad26.COV2.S vaccine versus placebo. The TCR originated in a person between 18 and 59 years old who received the Ad26.COV2.S COVID-19 vaccine or a placebo. The CDR3 DNA follows: TGTGCCAGCAGCATTGACGGACAAGAAGCCTACGAGCAGTACTTC. Translation: CASSIDGQEAYEQYF.